Each of the 6 T cell receptor beta chains below was sequenced from the same sample in a study of cytomegalovirus exposure and HLA in healthy donors. Profiling relied on immunoSEQ multiplex PCR, and the TCRdb table lists in-frame clones only, not all of them. The profile shows around 150,000 clones, 91% of them singletons. The source material was PBMCs. These receptors originate from a woman aged 18-29 years in good health and CMV-seropositive.

J is TRBJ2-1 and V is TRBV7-6; unclear D gene. This CDR3 has 12 amino acids. The germline CDR1 and CDR2 sequences are SGHVS and FNYEAQ. Trimming took 2 bases from V and 7 from J, leaving 6 bases between them. The CDR3 region is CASSLIGNEQFF. CDR3 nucleotides: TGTGCCAGCAGCTTAATCGGGAATGAGCAGTTCTTC.

The chain employs TRBV7-9 and TRBJ2-3, with a possible D match to TRBD1 (6 bases). This CDR3 is built from 14 residues. Trimming cost V 8 bases and J 3 bases, with 15 bases left between them. CDR1 and CDR2 (germline): SEHNR, FQNEAQ (reference sequence). Written as DNA, the CDR3 is TGTGCCAGCCAGGGACCAGGGGCAACAGATACGCAGTATTTT. Protein sequence: CASQGPGATDTQYF.

CDR3 region: CASSQPMDRGWEQYF. The CDR3 DNA reads TGTGCCAGCAGTCAACCAATGGACAGGGGTTGGGAGCAGTACTTC. The V gene is TRBV28, the J gene TRBJ2-7, with 9 bases that match TRBD1. The CDR3 consists of 15 residues. In germline, CDR1 is MDHEN, CDR2 SYDVKM. With 5 bases clipped from V and 7 bases from J, the junction kept 12 bases outside the gene matches. Drawing the rest from reference TRBV28 and TRBJ2-7, the complete variable domain is DVKVTQSSRYLVKRTGEKVFLECVQDMDHENMFWYRQDPGLGLRLIYFSYDVKMKEKGDIPEGYSVSREKKERFSLILESASTNQTSMYLCASSQPMDRGWEQYFGPGTRLTVT.

The chain couples TRBV6-5 to TRBJ1-2; D remains unclear. The germline V gene has CDR1 MNHEY and CDR2 SVGAGI. Deletions cut 6 bases from V and 5 bases from J, with 16 bases between. This CDR3 is 14 amino acids long. CDR3 DNA: TGTGCCAGCAGACGCCTTGCCGCGAGTTATGGCTACACCTTC. Translation gives CASRRLAASYGYTF.

The chain has TRBV19 and TRBJ2-1, with 7 bases fitting TRBD1. Trimming at V came to 6 bases and at J to 1 base, leaving 6 bases not matched to a gene. CDR1 and CDR2 (germline): LNHDA, SQIVND (reference sequence). This CDR3 has 15 amino acids. The CDR3 sequence is CASRQTGLSYNEQFF. CDR3 nucleotide sequence: TGTGCCAGTAGACAGACAGGGTTGTCCTACAATGAGCAGTTCTTC. Drawing the rest from reference TRBV19 and TRBJ2-1, the complete variable domain is DGGITQSPKYLFRKEGQNVTLSCEQNLNHDAMYWYRQDPGQGLRLIYYSQIVNDFQKGDIAEGYSVSREKKESFPLTVTSAQKNPTAFYLCASRQTGLSYNEQFFGPGTRLTVL.

The count of this clone is one. This sequence joins TRBV6-5 and TRBJ1-2; 10 positions agree with TRBD1. Per the germline V gene, CDR1 is MNHEY and CDR2 is SVGAGI. CDR3 length: 15 amino acids. After removal of 6 bases from V and 2 bases from J, the junction contained 6 bases not matched to a gene. The CDR3 DNA reads TGTGCCAGCAGAACGGGACAGGGGAACAACTATGGCTACACCTTC. It is translated as CASRTGQGNNYGYTF.